This T cell receptor (beta chain) was identified during a study of blood T cell repertoires in COVID-19. Study details: Acute-phase and convalescent COVID-19 samples originated in the United States, Italy and Spain. The analysed material was cDNA or gDNA that came from T cells, B-cell-depleted T cells, or PBMCs.

Original methodology: Amplifying reference gene primers gave estimates of nucleated cell counts. Produced via immunoSEQ multiplex PCR; TCRdb's table is partial and in-frame only. That table gives V, J and clone size, and the DNA gave D and trimming. Here the sample spans tens of thousands of clones, roughly 85% being singletons. CDR3 size: 14 residues. CDR1 MDHEN and CDR2 SYDVKM come from the germline V gene. V was clipped by 6 bases and J by 1 base, with 12 bases between them. The chain joins TRBV28 to TRBJ1-1; the D is unclear. Sequences were obtained from peripheral blood. This TCR was sampled from a human donor in a cohort sampled during active COVID-19. The CDR3 DNA reads TGTGCCAGCAGGCGCCCCCGGGGGAACACTGAAGCTTTCTTT. Protein: CASRRPRGNTEAFF. Based on the CDR3 plus reference TRBV28 and TRBJ1-1, the full variable domain is DVKVTQSSRYLVKRTGEKVFLECVQDMDHENMFWYRQDPGLGLRLIYFSYDVKMKEKGDIPEGYSVSREKKERFSLILESASTNQTSMYLCASRRPRGNTEAFFGQGTRLTVV.